The 29 T cell receptor beta chains in this list originate from one sample, sequenced in a study of blood T cell repertoires in COVID-19. Method: immunoSEQ multiplex PCR; TCRdb's copy keeps in-frame clones and lacks some. Among 90,000 to 120,000 clones listed, 70% to 90% were seen once. The sample comprised peripheral blood. All receptors derive from a woman between 55 and 75 years old with acute or convalescent COVID-19.

This clone turned up a few times. The rearrangement uses TRBV5-4 and TRBJ2-1; D might be TRBD2 (6 bases). V shed 0 bases and J shed 5 bases, with 12 bases lying between them. CDR1 and CDR2 (germline): SGHNT, YYREEE (reference sequence). The CDR3 contains 15 residues. DNA of the CDR3: TGTGCCAGCAGCTTGGGTTCACTAGCCCACAATGAGCAGTTCTTC. This encodes CASSLGSLAHNEQFF.

The gene calls are TRBV7-9 and TRBJ2-2, with a possible D match to TRBD1 (5 bases). V was clipped by 2 bases and J by 6 bases, with 10 bases between them. The CDR3 totals 14 residues. In germline, CDR1 is SEHNR, CDR2 FQNEAQ (reference sequence). This CDR3 is CASSLLGAAGELFF. CDR3 nucleotides: TGTGCCAGCAGCTTACTAGGGGCTGCCGGGGAGCTGTTTTTT.

The V call is TRBV5-1, the J call TRBJ1-3; a possible D gene is TRBD1 (5 bases). Germline CDR1 SGHRS, CDR2 YFSETQ. V lost 4 bases, J lost 2 bases, and 10 bases lay in between. The CDR3 totals 14 residues. CDR3 DNA sequence: TGCGCCAGCAGCCTTCAGGGTGCTGGAAACACCATATATTTT. Its translation is CASSLQGAGNTIYF.

The V and J genes are TRBV9 and TRBJ1-1, with D maybe TRBD1 (5 bases). Germline loops: CDR1 SGDLS, CDR2 YYNGEE. Trimming removed 3 bases at V and 1 base at J, with 13 bases between. This CDR3 is 15 amino acids long. CDR3 loop: CASSGGDSRNTEAFF. The DNA for the CDR3 is TGTGCCAGCAGCGGAGGCGACAGCCGGAACACTGAAGCTTTCTTT.

The CDR3 loop is CASSGDRVDQPQHF. The CDR3 region has the DNA TGTGCCAGCAGCGGGGACAGGGTTGATCAGCCCCAGCATTTT. The rearrangement joins TRBV7-9 to TRBJ1-5, with 9 positions matching TRBD1. Germline assignment: CDR1 SEHNR and CDR2 FQNEAQ (reference sequence). The ends lost 5 bases at V and 5 bases at J; junction bases unmatched: 4. This CDR3 is 14 amino acids long. Drawing the rest from reference TRBV7-9 and TRBJ1-5, the complete variable domain is DTGVSQNPRHKITKRGQNVTFRCDPISEHNRLYWYRQTLGQGPEFLTYFQNEAQLEKSRLLSDRFSAERPKGSFSTLEIQRTEQGDSAMYLCASSGDRVDQPQHFGDGTRLSIL.

This chain uses TRBV21-1 with TRBJ2-7; no check of the table's D call, TRBD1, against the DNA was made. TRBV21-1 is marked as a pseudogene. CDR3 size: 15 residues. The CDR3 loop reads CASSNRKLGAWEQYV. The DNA for the CDR3 is TGTGCCAGCAGCAATCGGAAACTGGGGGCCTGGGAGCAGTACGTC.

V gene TRBV18 combines with J gene TRBJ1-1, with a tentative D call TRBD1 (6 bases). V gave up 2 bases and J gave up 3 bases, with 13 bases separating them. This CDR3 region has 15 residues. Germline values: CDR1 KGHSH, CDR2 LQKENI. CDR3 protein: CASSPTGGADTEAFF. CDR3 sequence (DNA): TGTGCCAGCTCACCAACGGGGGGGGCGGACACTGAAGCTTTCTTT.

The J gene is TRBJ1-6, the V gene TRBV9; D remains unclear. V lost 0 bases to trimming and J lost 8 bases, with 9 bases between them. CDR3 size: 14 residues. Germline-derived CDR1 and CDR2 are SGDLS and YYNGEE. The CDR3 sequence: CASSVVGRDSPLHF. The CDR3 DNA follows: TGTGCCAGCAGCGTAGTAGGGAGAGATTCACCCCTCCACTTT.

This clone was observed once. The chain uses TRBV9 and TRBJ1-1; 7 bases fit TRBD1. The J segment lost 5 bases and the V segment lost 4 bases, leaving 2 bases of the junction unmatched. Germline lookup yields CDR1 SGDLS and CDR2 YYNGEE. The CDR3 length is 12 residues. Here the CDR3 reads CASSPGQTEAFF. The CDR3 DNA reads as TGTGCCAGCAGCCCGGGACAGACTGAAGCTTTCTTT.

This clone was counted once. This chain connects TRBV27 to TRBJ1-4; 12 bases match TRBD1. Germline V gives CDR1 MNHEY, CDR2 SMNVEV (reference sequence). Trimming cost V 5 bases and J 10 bases; bases outside gene matches: 8. The CDR3 is 15 residues long. CDR3 nucleotides: TGTGCCAGCAGTGTCACCGGGACAGGGGGCAGAAAACTGTTTTTT. This translates into CASSVTGTGGRKLFF.

V gene TRBV19 combines with J gene TRBJ1-1, with unresolved D. CDR1 is LNHDA and CDR2 is SQIVND in the germline V gene (reference sequence). The CDR3 runs to 12 residues. V was clipped by 6 bases and J by 1 base, with 6 bases between them. The CDR3 nucleotides are TGTGCCAGTAGAGCCCAGAACACTGAAGCTTTCTTT. Protein: CASRAQNTEAFF.

This clone was seen only once. The germline gene is not matched at one end of the junction; a read error may be the cause. This chain connects TRBV5-4 to TRBJ2-3; 14 bases map to TRBD2. Germline-derived CDR1 and CDR2 are SGHNT and YYREEE (reference sequence). The CDR3 runs to 17 residues. CDR3 sequence (DNA): TGTGCCACCAGCTCGGGACTAGCGGGAGTCGGGACAGATACGCAGTATTTT. It yields the protein CATSSGLAGVGTDTQYF. Full variable domain (remainder filled in from reference TRBV5-4 and TRBJ2-3): ETGVTQSPTHLIKTRGQQVTLRCSSQSGHNTVSWYQQALGQGPQFIFQYYREEENGRGNFPPRFSGLQFPNYSSELNVNALELDDSALYLCATSSGLAGVGTDTQYFGPGTRLTVL.

V is TRBV4-1 and J is TRBJ2-7, with 10 bases matching TRBD2. With V trimmed by 1 base and J by 4 bases, 4 bases remained unmatched. Looked up from germline, CDR1 is MGHRA and CDR2 is YSYEKL. CDR3 length equals 15 residues. This CDR3 is CASSQVASGGYEQYV. Written as DNA, the CDR3 is TGCGCCAGCAGCCAAGTTGCTAGCGGGGGATACGAGCAGTACGTC.

The rearrangement joins TRBV6-5 to TRBJ1-4; no firm D call. The V end was cut by 2 bases, the J end by 0 bases, with 4 bases between. CDR3 length: 14 amino acids. CDR1 and CDR2 (germline): MNHEY, SVGAGI. The CDR3 reads CASSYSTTNEKLFF. The CDR3 bases are TGTGCCAGCAGTTACAGCACAACTAATGAAAAACTGTTTTTT.

Only a few counts were recorded for this clone. This chain links TRBV2 with TRBJ1-3; D ambiguous. The CDR3 contains 13 residues. Trimming stripped 6 bases from V and 2 bases from J, with 8 bases between. Germline assignment: CDR1 SNHLY and CDR2 FYNNEI. DNA of the CDR3: TGTGCCAGCAGGTTAAATGCTGGAAACACCATATATTTT. Protein product: CASRLNAGNTIYF.

This clone appeared a few times. The chain joins TRBV6-5 to TRBJ2-1; weak D call: TRBD2 (6 bases). This CDR3 is 13 amino acids long. Germline CDR1 is MNHEY and CDR2 is SVGAGI. V shed 7 bases and J shed 0 bases, with 7 bases lying between them. CDR3 sequence: CASTSDSYNEQFF. Here the CDR3 DNA reads TGTGCCAGCACTAGCGACTCCTACAATGAGCAGTTCTTC.

The CDR3, as DNA: TGTGCCTGGAGCCCCGACGGGGTAAACACTGAAGCTTTCTTT. It yields the protein CAWSPDGVNTEAFF. The chain couples TRBV30 to TRBJ1-1; D is unclear. Trimming left V 3 bases short and J 2 bases short, with 13 bases between. The CDR3 length is 14 residues. Germline values: CDR1 GTSNPN, CDR2 SVGIG (reference sequence).

This clone showed up just once. The chain is built from TRBV29-1 and TRBJ1-6; a possible D gene is TRBD1 (5 bases). The CDR3 is 13 amino acids. Germline V gives CDR1 SQVTM, CDR2 ANQGSEA. V lost 4 bases, J lost 6 bases, and 10 bases lay in between. The CDR3 here is CSVADSSNSPLHF. In DNA form, the CDR3 reads TGCAGCGTTGCTGACAGTAGTAATTCACCCCTCCACTTT. The entire variable domain, with the rest obtained from reference TRBV29-1 and TRBJ1-6, is as follows: SAVISQKPSRDICQRGTSLTIQCQVDSQVTMMFWYRQQPGQSLTLIATANQGSEATYESGFVIDKFPISRPNLTFSTLTVSNMSPEDSSIYLCSVADSSNSPLHFGNGTRLTVT.

The chain carries TRBV3-1 (or the pseudogene TRBV3-2) and TRBJ1-2, with a possible D match to TRBD1 (6 bases). This CDR3 is 14 amino acids long. The germline gives CDR1 LGHDT, CDR2 YNNKEL (reference sequence). Trimming removed 1 base from V and 2 bases from J, with 8 bases in between. CDR3 nucleotide sequence: TGTGCCAGCAGCCAAGTTACAGGGAACTATGGCTACACCTTC. Its protein product is CASSQVTGNYGYTF.

The gene calls are TRBV6-5 and TRBJ1-2; D is uncertain. From germline, CDR1 is MNHEY and CDR2 SVGAGI. The ends were cut back, 2 bases at V and 8 bases at J, with 12 bases in the middle. The CDR3 consists of 13 residues. The CDR3 bases are TGTGCCAGCAGTTACGGGCGGGTCTCCGGCTACACCTTC. It yields the protein CASSYGRVSGYTF.

The chain recombines TRBV6-6 with TRBJ2-7; weak D call: TRBD1 (6 bases). CDR3 length equals 14 residues. Germline CDR1 reads MNHNY; CDR2 reads SVGAGI (reference sequence). Deletions cut 6 bases from V and 2 bases from J, with 14 bases between. The CDR3 protein is CASRLDSTTYEQYF. For the CDR3, the DNA is TGTGCCAGCAGGTTGGACAGTACTACCTACGAGCAGTACTTC.

The sample holds a few counts of this clone. This chain links TRBV14 with TRBJ1-6; weak D call: TRBD1 (6 bases). The germline V gene encodes CDR1 SGHDN and CDR2 FVKESK. V dropped 1 base and J dropped 0 bases, with 16 bases sitting between them. The CDR3 covers 19 residues. The CDR3 nucleotides are TGTGCCAGCAGCCAAGGGAGGCTCCAGGGGAGCTCCTATAATTCACCCCTCCACTTT. As protein: CASSQGRLQGSSYNSPLHF. Full variable domain (remainder filled in from reference TRBV14 and TRBJ1-6): EAGVTQFPSHSVIEKGQTVTLRCDPISGHDNLYWYRRVMGKEIKFLLHFVKESKQDESGMPNNRFLAERTGGTYSTLKVQPAELEDSGVYFCASSQGRLQGSSYNSPLHFGNGTRLTVT.

The J gene is TRBJ2-7, the V gene TRBV18; TRBD2 aligns across 12 bases. The germline gives CDR1 KGHSH, CDR2 LQKENI. The CDR3 loop spans 15 amino acids. The trim removed 6 bases at V and 3 bases at J, leaving 6 bases unmatched. The CDR3 DNA reads as TGTGCCAGCTCCCAGACTAGCGGGAGCGTCTACGAGCAGTACTTC. It specifies CASSQTSGSVYEQYF.

The chain carries TRBV6-5 and TRBJ1-5, with TRBD1 matching 7 bases. Germline V lookup: CDR1 MNHEY, CDR2 SVGAGI. The CDR3 is 13 amino acids. V trimming: 6 bases; J trimming: 7 bases; junction bases outside the gene matches: 6. The CDR3 loop reads CASRTGLGQPQHF. CDR3 DNA sequence: TGTGCCAGCAGGACAGGGTTGGGGCAGCCCCAGCATTTT.

The chain couples TRBV15 to TRBJ1-2; 7 bases are shared with TRBD1. J gave up 2 bases and V 4 bases, and 7 bases lay outside the gene matches. Looked up from germline, CDR1 is LNHNV and CDR2 is YYDKDF (reference sequence). The CDR3 length is 15 residues. The CDR3 nucleotides read TGTGCCACCAGCACCCGGGACAGCGGGAACTATGGCTACACCTTC. Its protein is CATSTRDSGNYGYTF.

This clone has just a few counts. The chain employs TRBV18 and TRBJ1-2, with 7 bases fitting TRBD1. The ends lost 0 bases at V and 3 bases at J; junction bases unmatched: 4. There are 15 residues in the CDR3. The germline V gene encodes CDR1 KGHSH and CDR2 LQKENI. CDR3 DNA: TGTGCCAGCTCACCACCGGGACAGACCTACTATGGCTACACCTTC. It specifies CASSPPGQTYYGYTF.

This chain joins TRBV24-1 and TRBJ1-2, with D perhaps matching TRBD1 (5 bases). CDR1 is KGHDR and CDR2 is SFDVKD in the germline V gene. Trimming removed 5 bases from V and 2 bases from J, with 5 bases in between. The CDR3 sequence is 12 residues long. The CDR3 loop reads CATSAGNYGYTF. The CDR3 DNA is TGTGCCACCAGTGCAGGGAACTATGGCTACACCTTC.

The gene calls are TRBV11-2 and TRBJ1-2, with 7 bases fitting TRBD1. The V segment lost 2 bases and the J segment 8 bases; nucleotides outside the gene matches: 11. In germline, CDR1 is SGHAT, CDR2 FQNNGV. This CDR3 has 15 amino acids. CDR3 residues: CASSLLRSGGNGYTF. In DNA, the CDR3 is TGTGCCAGCAGCTTATTGAGGTCAGGGGGTAACGGCTACACCTTC.

J is TRBJ2-2 and V is TRBV27, with TRBD1 matching over 8 bases. V lost 6 bases to trimming and J lost 0 bases; unmatched junction nucleotides: 3. The germline CDR1 and CDR2 sequences are MNHEY and SMNVEV (reference sequence). The length of the CDR3 is 15 residues. CDR3 coding DNA: TGTGCCAGCAGGCAGACAGGGGCGAACACCGGGGAGCTGTTTTTT. As protein: CASRQTGANTGELFF.